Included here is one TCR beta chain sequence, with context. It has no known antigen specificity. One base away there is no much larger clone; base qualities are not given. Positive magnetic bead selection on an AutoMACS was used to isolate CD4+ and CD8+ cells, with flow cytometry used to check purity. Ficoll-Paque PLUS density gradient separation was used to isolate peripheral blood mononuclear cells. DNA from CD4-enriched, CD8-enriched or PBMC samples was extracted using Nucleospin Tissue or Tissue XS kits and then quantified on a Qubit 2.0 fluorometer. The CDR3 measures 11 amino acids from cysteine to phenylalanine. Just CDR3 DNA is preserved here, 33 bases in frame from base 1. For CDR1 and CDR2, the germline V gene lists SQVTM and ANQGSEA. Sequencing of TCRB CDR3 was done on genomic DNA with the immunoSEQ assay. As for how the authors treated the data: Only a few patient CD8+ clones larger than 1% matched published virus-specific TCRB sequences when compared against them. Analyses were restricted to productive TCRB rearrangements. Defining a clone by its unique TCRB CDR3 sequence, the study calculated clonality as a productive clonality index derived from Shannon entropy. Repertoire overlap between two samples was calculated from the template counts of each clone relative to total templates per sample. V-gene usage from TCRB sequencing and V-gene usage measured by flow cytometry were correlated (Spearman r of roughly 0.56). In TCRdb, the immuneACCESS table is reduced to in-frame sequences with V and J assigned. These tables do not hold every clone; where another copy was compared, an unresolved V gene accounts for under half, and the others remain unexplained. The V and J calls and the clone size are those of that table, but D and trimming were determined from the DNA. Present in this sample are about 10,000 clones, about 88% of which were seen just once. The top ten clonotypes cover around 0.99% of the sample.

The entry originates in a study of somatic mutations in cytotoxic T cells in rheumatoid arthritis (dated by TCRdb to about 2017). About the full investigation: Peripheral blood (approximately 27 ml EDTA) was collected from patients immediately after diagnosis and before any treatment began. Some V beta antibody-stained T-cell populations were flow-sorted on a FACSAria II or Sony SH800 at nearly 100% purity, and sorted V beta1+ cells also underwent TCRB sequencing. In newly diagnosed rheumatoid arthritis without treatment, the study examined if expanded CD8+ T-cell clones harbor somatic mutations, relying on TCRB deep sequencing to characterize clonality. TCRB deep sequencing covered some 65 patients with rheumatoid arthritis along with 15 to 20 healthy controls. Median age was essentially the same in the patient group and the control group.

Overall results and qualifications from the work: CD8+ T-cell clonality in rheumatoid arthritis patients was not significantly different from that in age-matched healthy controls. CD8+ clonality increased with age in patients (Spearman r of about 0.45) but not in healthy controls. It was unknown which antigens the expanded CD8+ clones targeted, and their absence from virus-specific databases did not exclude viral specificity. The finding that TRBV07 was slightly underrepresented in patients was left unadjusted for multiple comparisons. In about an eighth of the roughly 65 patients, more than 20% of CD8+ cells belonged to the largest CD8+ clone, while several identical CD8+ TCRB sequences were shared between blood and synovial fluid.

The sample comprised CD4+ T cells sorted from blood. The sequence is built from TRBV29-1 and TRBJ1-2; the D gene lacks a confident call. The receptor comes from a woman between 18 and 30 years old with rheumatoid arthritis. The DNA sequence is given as TGCAGTCTTGGCAATGACTATGGCTACACCTTC. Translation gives CSLGNDYGYTF.